Presented here are 16 T cell receptor beta chains from one specimen sequenced in a study of T-cell memory formation after mild COVID-19. MiXCR, run by TCRdb on the 5' RACE reads, gives a single entry per CDR3 protein. The sample records about 240,000 distinct CDR3 sequences, over 9% being singletons. The source material was PBMCs or a T cell subset sorted from them (not recorded which). The receptors come from a man between 18 and 35 years old who had mild COVID-19 (a few samples of this study predate the infection). Cell type and time point are not known.

The chain couples TRBV2 to TRBJ2-4; D remains unclear. The CDR3 has 14 amino acids. The germline gives CDR1 SNHLY, CDR2 FYNNEI. The V end was cut by 3 bases, the J end by 0 bases, with 6 bases between. The CDR3 region has the DNA TGTGCCAGCAGTGACCCTTTAGCCAAAAACATTCAGTACTTC. Protein product: CASSDPLAKNIQYF.

V and J are TRBV2 and TRBJ2-1; weak D call: TRBD1 (5 bases). The V end lost 4 bases, the J end lost 1 base, and 11 bases lay between the germline ends. This CDR3 has 15 amino acids. The germline V gene has CDR1 SNHLY and CDR2 FYNNEI. The CDR3 region is CASSAAGKSYNEQFF. The CDR3 DNA reads as TGTGCCAGCAGTGCGGCAGGGAAGTCCTACAATGAGCAGTTCTTC.

This clonotype occurred many times. The chain uses TRBV20-1 and TRBJ2-1, with TRBD1 matching over 12 bases. Germline lookup yields CDR1 DFQATT and CDR2 SNEGSKA (reference sequence). V lost 5 bases and J lost 7; bases outside the gene matches: 9. The CDR3 length is 15 residues. The CDR3 protein is CSAFPGQGATNEQFF. As DNA, the CDR3 is TGCAGTGCTTTCCCGGGACAGGGGGCCACGAATGAGCAGTTCTTC.

CDR3 coding DNA: TGCGCCAGCAGCCCTTACCCACCGAATGAGCAGTTCTTC. Protein: CASSPYPPNEQFF. The rearrangement joins TRBV4-1 to TRBJ2-1; D not resolved. CDR3 size: 13 residues. V lost 4 bases, J lost 7 bases, and 11 bases lay in between. CDR1 and CDR2 from the germline V gene are MGHRA and YSYEKL.

V is TRBV7-2 and J is TRBJ2-1; 11 nucleotides agree with TRBD2. This CDR3 is 16 amino acids long. With V trimmed by 5 bases and J by 10 bases, 13 bases remained unmatched. Per the germline V gene, CDR1 is SGHTA and CDR2 is FQGNSA. The CDR3 here is CASSTSLAGGFREQFF. The DNA for the CDR3 is TGTGCCAGCAGCACCTCCCTAGCGGGGGGTTTCCGGGAGCAGTTCTTC.

The rearrangement joins TRBV29-1 to TRBJ2-1, with 8 bases identical to TRBD1. Trimming removed 7 bases from V and 4 bases from J; junction bases left unmatched: 9. CDR3 length: 14 amino acids. From germline, CDR1 is SQVTM and CDR2 ANQGSEA. The CDR3 sequence: CSGWDRTTYNEQFF. The CDR3 region has the DNA TGCAGCGGGTGGGACAGGACTACTTACAATGAGCAGTTCTTC.

The V gene is TRBV7-2, the J gene TRBJ1-6; 10 nucleotides line up with TRBD1. The length of the CDR3 is 15 residues. The junction had 5 bases not matched to a gene; V was cut back by 5 bases and J by 7 bases. Per the germline V gene, CDR1 is SGHTA and CDR2 is FQGNSA. The CDR3 nucleotides are TGTGCCAGCAGCCGAGGGGGACAGGGGAATTCACCCCTCCACTTT. The encoded protein is CASSRGGQGNSPLHF.

A note on this clonotype: This could be a read error, since a much larger clone is one nucleotide away. The chain joins TRBV4-2 to TRBJ1-1; D gene ambiguous. The V gene lost 4 bases and the J gene lost 7 bases, with 16 bases spanning the gap. CDR1 is LGHNA and CDR2 is YNFKEQ in the germline V gene. The CDR3 covers 14 residues. The CDR3 coding sequence is TGTGCCAGCAGCCCCCCGCCCAGACAAGTTGAAGCTTTCTTT. As protein: CASSPPPRQVEAFF.

The gene calls are TRBV6-2 or TRBV6-3 and TRBJ1-1, with D perhaps matching TRBD1 (5 bases). Germline V gives CDR1 MNHEY, CDR2 SVGEGT. Trimming left V 2 bases short and J 0 bases short, with 13 bases between. CDR3 length: 16 residues. The CDR3 loop reads CASSYEGTGMNTEAFF. The CDR3, as DNA: TGTGCCAGCAGTTACGAAGGGACTGGGATGAACACTGAAGCTTTCTTT.

CDR3 residues: CSAPRELNTEAFF. For the CDR3, the DNA is TGCAGTGCTCCACGGGAGCTGAACACTGAAGCTTTCTTT. V gene TRBV20-1 combines with J gene TRBJ1-1; no firm D call. From germline, CDR1 is DFQATT and CDR2 SNEGSKA (reference sequence). This CDR3 region has 13 residues. The V end lost 5 bases, the J end lost 0 bases, and 10 bases lay between the germline ends.

The V call is TRBV12-3 or TRBV12-4, the J call TRBJ1-5; D remains ambiguous. The length of the CDR3 is 13 residues. V lost 5 bases to trimming and J lost 6 bases, with 11 bases between them. The chain's CDR3 is CASSQDGFQPQHF. The CDR3 DNA sequence: TGTGCCAGCAGTCAAGATGGGTTTCAGCCCCAGCATTTT.

The chain employs TRBV5-1 and TRBJ2-5; 8 nucleotides line up with TRBD1. Per germline, CDR1 SGHRS and CDR2 YFSETQ. The CDR3 covers 15 residues. The V and J ends lost 0 bases and 5 bases, in that order; junction bases with no gene match: 6. The CDR3 region is CASSLGSGGSETQYF. The DNA of the CDR3 is TGCGCCAGCAGCTTGGGGTCAGGGGGCTCGGAGACCCAGTACTTC.

This clonotype was detected a few times. The genes are TRBV29-1 and TRBJ2-3; perhaps TRBD1 as D (5 bases). The ends were cut back, 3 bases at V and 1 base at J, with 5 bases in the middle. This CDR3 contains 12 residues. Germline V gives CDR1 SQVTM, CDR2 ANQGSEA. The CDR3 reads CSVDRGTDTQYF. In DNA form, the CDR3 reads TGCAGCGTTGACAGGGGCACAGATACGCAGTATTTT.

The chain recombines TRBV19 with TRBJ1-2; D call uncertain. The CDR3 is 14 residues long. Germline CDR1 is LNHDA and CDR2 is SQIVND (reference sequence). Trimming stripped 5 bases from V and 4 bases from J, with 14 bases between. CDR3 amino acids: CASSAPDRAYGYTF. Here the CDR3 DNA reads TGTGCCAGTAGTGCCCCCGACCGGGCCTATGGCTACACCTTC.

This clonotype was found a few times. The CDR3: CASSPGLAGGPTYNEQFF. The CDR3 coding sequence is TGTGCCAGCAGCCCCGGACTAGCGGGGGGTCCCACCTACAATGAGCAGTTCTTC. The chain joins TRBV9 to TRBJ2-1; TRBD2 matches at 14 bases. The CDR3 sequence is 18 residues long. J gave up 2 bases and V 4 bases, and 8 bases lay outside the gene matches. CDR1 is SGDLS and CDR2 is YYNGEE in the germline V gene.

Ten or more counts support this clonotype. This sequence joins TRBV4-3 and TRBJ2-3; 7 bases match TRBD2. Germline V gene sequence: CDR1 LGHNA, CDR2 YSLEER. With V trimmed by 0 bases and J by 3 bases, 12 bases remained unmatched. CDR3 length: 18 residues. The CDR3 region is CASSQEPSGGLRTDTQYF. CDR3 DNA sequence: TGCGCCAGCAGCCAAGAACCGTCGGGAGGCCTCAGGACAGATACGCAGTATTTT.